This TCR beta chain appears in the sequencing data of a study of T cell changes during pregnancy in multiple sclerosis. TCRdb keeps only in-frame clones here, not all; method: immunoSEQ multiplex PCR. The sample yields around 27,000 clones, roughly 91% seen once. This clone was counted a single time. Specimen: CD4+ T cells from peripheral blood mononuclear cells, collected after pregnancy. This clonotype was sampled from a female donor with multiple sclerosis, enrolled in a pregnancy study.

CDR3 DNA: TGTGCCAGCAGCATACCCGACAGGGGACCCCTACTAGTCACAGATACGCAGTATTTT. This codes for CASSIPDRGPLLVTDTQYF. The chain joins TRBV7-9 to TRBJ2-3; 8 nucleotides align to TRBD1. Germline CDR1 and CDR2: SEHNR and FQNEAQ (reference sequence). V gave up 5 bases and J gave up 2 bases; unmatched junction bases: 18. The CDR3 totals 19 residues.